The source of this TCR beta chain is a study of blood T cell repertoires in COVID-19. Methods used by the authors: Reference gene primer amplification in the assay estimated nucleated cell counts. Method: immunoSEQ multiplex PCR; TCRdb's copy keeps in-frame clones and lacks some. V and J calls and clone size are those listed in that table; D and trimming were worked out from the DNA. The sample includes just over 250,000 clones, about 86% of them seen just once. The length of the CDR3 is 12 residues. Germline CDR1 SGHTA, CDR2 FQGNSA. The ends were cut back, 3 bases at V and 7 bases at J, with 7 bases in the middle.

Sequencing was carried out using PBMCs or T cells enriched from blood (not recorded which). V is TRBV7-2 and J is TRBJ2-4; D unresolved. The sequence derives from a man aged 25 to 40 with acute COVID-19. The CDR3 is CASSFQSNIQYF. Here the CDR3 DNA reads TGTGCCAGCAGCTTCCAGTCCAACATTCAGTACTTC.